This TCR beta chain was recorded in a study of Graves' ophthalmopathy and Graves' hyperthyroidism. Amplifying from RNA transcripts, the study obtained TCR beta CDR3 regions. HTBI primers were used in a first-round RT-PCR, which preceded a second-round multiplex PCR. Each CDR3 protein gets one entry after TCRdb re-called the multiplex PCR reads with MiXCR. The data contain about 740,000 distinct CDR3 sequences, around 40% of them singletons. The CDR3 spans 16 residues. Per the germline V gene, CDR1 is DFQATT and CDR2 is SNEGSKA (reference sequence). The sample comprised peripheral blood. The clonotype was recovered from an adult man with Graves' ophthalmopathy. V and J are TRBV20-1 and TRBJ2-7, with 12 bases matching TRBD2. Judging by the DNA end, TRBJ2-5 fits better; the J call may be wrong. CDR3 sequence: CSALTSGGRGEETQYF. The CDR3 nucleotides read TGCAGTGCTCTGACTAGCGGGGGCCGTGGGGAAGAGACCCAGTACTTC.